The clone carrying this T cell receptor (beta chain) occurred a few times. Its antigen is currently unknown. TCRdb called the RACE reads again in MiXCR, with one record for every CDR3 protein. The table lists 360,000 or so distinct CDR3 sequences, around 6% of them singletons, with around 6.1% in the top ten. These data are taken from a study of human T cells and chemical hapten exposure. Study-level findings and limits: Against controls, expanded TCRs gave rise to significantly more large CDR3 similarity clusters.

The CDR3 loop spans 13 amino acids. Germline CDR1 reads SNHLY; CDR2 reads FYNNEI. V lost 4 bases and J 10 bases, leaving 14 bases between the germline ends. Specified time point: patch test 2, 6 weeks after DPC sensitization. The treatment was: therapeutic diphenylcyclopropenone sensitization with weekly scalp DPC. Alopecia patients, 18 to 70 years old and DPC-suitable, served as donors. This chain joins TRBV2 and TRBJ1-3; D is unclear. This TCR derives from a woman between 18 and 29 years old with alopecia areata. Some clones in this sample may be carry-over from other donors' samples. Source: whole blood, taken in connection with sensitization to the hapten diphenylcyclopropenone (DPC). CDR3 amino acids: CASSVKEPSTIYF. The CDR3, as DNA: TGTGCCAGCAGTGTAAAGGAGCCATCAACCATATATTTT.